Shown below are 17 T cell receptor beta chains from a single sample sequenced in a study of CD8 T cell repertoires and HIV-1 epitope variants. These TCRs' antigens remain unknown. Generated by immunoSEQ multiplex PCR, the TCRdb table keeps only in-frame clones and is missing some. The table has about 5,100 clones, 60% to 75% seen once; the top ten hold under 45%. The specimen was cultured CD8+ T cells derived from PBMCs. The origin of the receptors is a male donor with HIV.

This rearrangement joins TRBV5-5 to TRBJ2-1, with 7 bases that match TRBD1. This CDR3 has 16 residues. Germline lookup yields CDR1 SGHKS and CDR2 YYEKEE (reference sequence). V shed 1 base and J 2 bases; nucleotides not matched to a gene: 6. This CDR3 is CASSLQDRRPYNEQFF. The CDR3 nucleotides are TGTGCCAGCAGCTTGCAGGACAGGAGACCCTACAATGAGCAGTTCTTC.

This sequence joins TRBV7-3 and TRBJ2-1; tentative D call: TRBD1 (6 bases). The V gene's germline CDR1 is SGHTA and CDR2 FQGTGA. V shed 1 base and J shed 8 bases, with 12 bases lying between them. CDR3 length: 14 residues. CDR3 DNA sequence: TGTGCCAGCAGCTTAAATGGGGGCCTTCATGAGCAGTTCTTC. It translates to CASSLNGGLHEQFF.

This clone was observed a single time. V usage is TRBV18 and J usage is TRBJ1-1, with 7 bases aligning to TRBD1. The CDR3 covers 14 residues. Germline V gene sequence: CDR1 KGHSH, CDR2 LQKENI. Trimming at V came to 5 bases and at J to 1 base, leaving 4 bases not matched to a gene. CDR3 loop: CASSSRTGNTEAFF. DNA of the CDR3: TGTGCCAGCTCATCAAGGACAGGGAACACTGAAGCTTTCTTT.

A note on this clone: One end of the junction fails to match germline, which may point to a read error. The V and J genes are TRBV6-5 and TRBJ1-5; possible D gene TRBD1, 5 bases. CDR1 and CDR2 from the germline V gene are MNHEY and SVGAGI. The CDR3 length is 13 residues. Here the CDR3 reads CASSPQPRIPGNF. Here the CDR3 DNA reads TGTGCCAGCAGCCCTCAACCAAGAATCCCAGGGAATTTT.

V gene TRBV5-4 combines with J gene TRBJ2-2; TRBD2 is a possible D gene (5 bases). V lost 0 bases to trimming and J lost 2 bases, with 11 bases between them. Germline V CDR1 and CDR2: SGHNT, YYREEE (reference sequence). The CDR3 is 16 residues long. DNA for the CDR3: TGTGCCAGCAGCTTGGTCTGGACTCTAAACACCGGGGAGCTGTTTTTT. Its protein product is CASSLVWTLNTGELFF.

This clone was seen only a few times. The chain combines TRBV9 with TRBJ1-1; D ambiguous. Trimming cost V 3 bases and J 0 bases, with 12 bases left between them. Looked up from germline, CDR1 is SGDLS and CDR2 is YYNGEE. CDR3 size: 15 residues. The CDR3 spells CASSAGEILNTEAFF. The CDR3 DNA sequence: TGTGCCAGCAGCGCCGGGGAGATTTTGAACACTGAAGCTTTCTTT.

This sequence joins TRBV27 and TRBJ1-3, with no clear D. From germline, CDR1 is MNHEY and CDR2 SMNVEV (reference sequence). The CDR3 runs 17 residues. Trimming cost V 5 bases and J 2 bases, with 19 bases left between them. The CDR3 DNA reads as TGTGCCAGCAGTCCATATTCCTCAGGTAGACCTGGAAACACCATATATTTT. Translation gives CASSPYSSGRPGNTIYF.

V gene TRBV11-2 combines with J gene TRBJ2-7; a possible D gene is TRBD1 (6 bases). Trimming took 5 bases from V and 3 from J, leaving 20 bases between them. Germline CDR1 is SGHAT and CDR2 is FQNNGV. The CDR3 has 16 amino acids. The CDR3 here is CASSLLSSGTLYEQYF. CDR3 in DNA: TGTGCCAGCAGCCTACTCTCATCCGGGACACTCTACGAGCAGTACTTC.

The CDR3 loop reads CASSSWPDRDEKLFF. The CDR3 DNA reads as TGTGCCAGCAGCTCCTGGCCGGACAGGGATGAAAAACTGTTTTTT. V gene TRBV5-6 combines with J gene TRBJ1-4; 8 bases are a match to TRBD1. The CDR3 is 15 residues long. V lost 3 bases and J lost 6; bases outside the gene matches: 7. Germline values: CDR1 SGHDT, CDR2 YYEEEE.

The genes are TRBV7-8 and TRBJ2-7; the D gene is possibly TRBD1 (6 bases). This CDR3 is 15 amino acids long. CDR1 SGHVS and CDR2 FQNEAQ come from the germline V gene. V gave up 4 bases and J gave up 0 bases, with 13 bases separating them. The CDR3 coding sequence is TGTGCCAGCAGCTCACCACGGGACACCTCCTACGAGCAGTACTTC. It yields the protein CASSSPRDTSYEQYF.

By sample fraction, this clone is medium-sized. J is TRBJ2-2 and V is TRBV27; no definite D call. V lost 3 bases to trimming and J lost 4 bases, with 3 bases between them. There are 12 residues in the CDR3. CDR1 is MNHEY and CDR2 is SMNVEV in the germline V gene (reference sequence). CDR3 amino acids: CASSFGTGELFF. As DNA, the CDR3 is TGTGCCAGCAGTTTCGGCACCGGGGAGCTGTTTTTT.

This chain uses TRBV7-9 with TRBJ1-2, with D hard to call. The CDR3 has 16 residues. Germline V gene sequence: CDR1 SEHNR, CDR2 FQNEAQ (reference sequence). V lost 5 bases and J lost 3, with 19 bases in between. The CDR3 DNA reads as TGTGCCAGCAGCCCTTGGCCGGTAGAATTGGACTATGGCTACACCTTC. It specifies CASSPWPVELDYGYTF.

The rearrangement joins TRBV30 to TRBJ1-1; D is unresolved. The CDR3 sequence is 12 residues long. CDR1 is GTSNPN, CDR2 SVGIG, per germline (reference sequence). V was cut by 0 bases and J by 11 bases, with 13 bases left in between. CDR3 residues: CAWSVQAEMAFF. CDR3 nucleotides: TGTGCCTGGAGTGTACAAGCGGAGATGGCTTTCTTT.

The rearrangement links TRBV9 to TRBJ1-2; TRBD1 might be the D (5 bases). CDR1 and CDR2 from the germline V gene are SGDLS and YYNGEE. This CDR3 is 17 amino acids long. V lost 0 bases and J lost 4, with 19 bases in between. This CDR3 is CASSVAGGRPDIYGYTF. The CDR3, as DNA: TGTGCCAGCAGCGTAGCGGGGGGACGGCCCGATATCTATGGCTACACCTTC.

CDR3 residues: CASRTVDGEGNGYTF. The CDR3 nucleotides are TGTGCCAGTAGGACCGTGGACGGCGAGGGGAATGGCTACACCTTC. The V and J genes are TRBV19 and TRBJ1-2, with D maybe TRBD1 (5 bases). V dropped 6 bases and J dropped 6 bases, with 20 bases sitting between them. This CDR3 spans 15 amino acids. The germline V gene has CDR1 LNHDA and CDR2 SQIVND (reference sequence).

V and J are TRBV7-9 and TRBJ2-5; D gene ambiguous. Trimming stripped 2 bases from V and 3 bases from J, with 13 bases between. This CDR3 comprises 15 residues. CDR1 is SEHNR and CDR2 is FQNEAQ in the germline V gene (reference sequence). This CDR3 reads CASSLNLRPEETQYF. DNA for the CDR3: TGTGCCAGCAGCTTAAATTTGCGCCCAGAAGAGACCCAGTACTTC.

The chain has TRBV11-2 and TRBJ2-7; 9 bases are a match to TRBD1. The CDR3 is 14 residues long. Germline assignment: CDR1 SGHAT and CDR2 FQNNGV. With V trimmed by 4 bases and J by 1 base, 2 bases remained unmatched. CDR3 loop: CASSSGQGSYEQYF. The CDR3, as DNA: TGTGCCAGCAGCTCCGGACAGGGGTCCTACGAGCAGTACTTC.